Listed below are T cell receptor beta chains from one sample, sequenced in a study of T cell clusters in autoimmune cytopenias. One entry per CDR3 protein, without DNA, is what TCRdb gives after re-calling the multiplex PCR reads. The ten most abundant clones cover more than 2.5% of a sample with about 12,000 distinct CDR3 sequences. This same sample was also taken into another study, of T cell repertoires in aging, cancer and after chemotherapy.

Sequencing was performed on peripheral blood. The receptor source for this set is a human donor in good health. The CDR3 runs from the conserved cysteine through the conserved F or W. Where a row states a size, it is once, few, many or the class of an expanded clone; other rows omit it.

>TRBJ1-5|13|TRBV20-1|.
CSAADRVSQPQHF
>TRBJ1-1|13|TRBV7-9|medium-sized
CASSSQGATEAFF
>TRBJ1-4|14|TRBV12-3/TRBV12-4|.
CASRLLGENEKLFF
>TRBJ2-3|17|TRBV20-1|.
CSASIRLAGASTDTQYF
>TRBJ1-1|16|TRBV12-3/TRBV12-4|.
CASSWTGDPMNTEAFF
>TRBJ1-5|13|TRBV12-3/TRBV12-4|.
CASSLVGNQPQHF
>TRBJ1-5|13|TRBV5-6|.
CASSRDVNQPQHF
>TRBJ1-1|13|TRBV4-2|.
CASSQDLRGGAFF
>TRBJ1-2|14|TRBV29-1|medium-sized
CSVEEKAGQYGYTF
>TRBJ2-2|15|TRBV4-3|.
CASSQAGYDTGELFF
>TRBJ2-3|15|TRBV5-5|.
CASLLGLRNTDTQYF
>TRBJ1-2|14|TRBV10-3|medium-sized
CAISEGGNWYGYTF
>TRBJ1-6|12|TRBV5-6|medium-sized
CASSLVNSPLHF
>TRBJ1-2|13|TRBV30|.
CAWSSQGNYGYTF
>TRBJ1-2|14|TRBV19|medium-sized
CASSGGRESYGYTF
>TRBJ2-1|16|TRBV12-3/TRBV12-4|.
CASSPDRDRGSNEQFF
>TRBJ1-2|14|TRBV19|medium-sized
CASSMGDRDYGYTF
>TRBJ1-2|15|TRBV19|medium-sized
CASRITLGQSYGYTF
>TRBJ2-1|13|TRBV19|.
CASSDRLSYEQFF
>TRBJ2-6|18|TRBV5-1|.
CASSLLGHQGSGANVLTF
>TRBJ2-3|13|TRBV4-2|.
CASSQVVTDTQYF
>TRBJ1-6|15|TRBV12-3/TRBV12-4|.
CASSLKGAYNSPLHF
>TRBJ2-3|15|TRBV6-1|.
CASTRLAGGTDTQYF
>TRBJ1-2|14|TRBV7-9|medium-sized
CASSLQGSDYGYTF
>TRBJ1-4|15|TRBV10-3|.
CAISAGQGLNEKLFF
>TRBJ2-7|14|TRBV7-2|medium-sized
CASSLWGLNYEQYF
>TRBJ2-3|15|TRBV20-1|medium-sized
CSASAGTSSTDTQYF
>TRBJ2-5|14|TRBV19|.
CASSLLSGGETQYF
>TRBJ1-4|15|TRBV6-6|medium-sized
CASSYSIPEGEKLFF
>TRBJ1-2|15|TRBV30|medium-sized
CAWSKRPTVLYGYTF
>TRBJ1-5|16|TRBV6-6|medium-sized
CASSYYGQPSNQPQHF
>TRBJ2-7|13|TRBV19|medium-sized
CASSITDSYEQYF
>TRBJ1-5|16|TRBV19|.
CASSPPVGEGNQPQHF